Below, one TCR beta chain is given with its context. Its antigen is unidentified. Time point described: pretreatment peripheral blood. These data come from a study of PD-L1 blockade in urothelial cancer. Study-level information: Bladder-origin urothelial cancer in males covered about 90% of the roughly 30 patients. Anywhere from 0 to 3 prior chemotherapy regimens had been received by patients. Specimens of blood held a median count of 141,255 T cells. Study conclusions and caveats: Below-median blood TCR clonality before treatment forecast better survival.

Libraries were prepared by immunoSEQ multiplex PCR; TCRdb keeps only in-frame clonotypes and omits some of them. The sample includes some 40,000 clones, around nine tenths seen only once; the top ten take more than 20%. Sequences were derived from PBMCs, sampled around atezolizumab (anti-PD-L1) treatment. The TCR comes from a donor at least 40 years old with urothelial cancer.

The CDR3 DNA reads as TGTGCCAGTAGTATCCGGACAGAACTGAACACTGAAGCTTTCTTT. Translated, it gives CASSIRTELNTEAFF. This chain links TRBV19 with TRBJ1-1; TRBD1 is a possible D gene (6 bases). In germline, CDR1 is LNHDA, CDR2 SQIVND (reference sequence). Trimming pared 3 bases from V and 0 bases from J, leaving 11 bases between. The CDR3 is 15 amino acids.